One sample yielded the 18 T cell receptor beta chains listed below, sequenced in a study of cytomegalovirus exposure and HLA in healthy donors. 13 Jbeta primers and 60 Vbeta primers were used for the PCR. Only in-frame clones appear in the TCRdb table, and some are missing; sequencing was by immunoSEQ multiplex PCR. Altogether 120,000 to 150,000 clones are present, 82% being singletons, with the ten largest covering less than 3%. Sequences were obtained from PBMCs. Receptor source: a male donor in good health and CMV-seronegative.

This clone has just one count. The rearrangement joins TRBV11-2 to TRBJ2-6; perhaps TRBD2 as D (6 bases). The CDR3 consists of 16 residues. Germline-derived CDR1 and CDR2 are SGHAT and FQNNGV. V was cut by 5 bases and J by 2 bases, with 13 bases left in between. The CDR3 DNA follows: TGTGCCAGCAGCCCCCTCGGGGGACCTGGGGCCAACGTCCTGACTTTC. Its translation is CASSPLGGPGANVLTF.

The gene calls are TRBV27 and TRBJ1-4, with 7 nucleotides matching TRBD1. The CDR3 is 14 residues long. The junction had 6 bases not matched to a gene; V was cut back by 6 bases and J by 5 bases. The germline V gene encodes CDR1 MNHEY and CDR2 SMNVEV (reference sequence). This chain's CDR3 is CASRIVQGNEKLFF. For the CDR3, the DNA is TGTGCCAGCAGAATTGTACAGGGGAATGAAAAACTGTTTTTT. Full variable domain (outside the CDR3, taken from reference TRBV27 and TRBJ1-4): EAQVTQNPRYLITVTGKKLTVTCSQNMNHEYMSWYRQDPGLGLRQIYYSMNVEVTDKGDVPEGYKVSRKEKRNFPLILESPSPNQTSLYFCASRIVQGNEKLFFGSGTQLSVL.

This clone was observed once. The chain uses TRBV11-2 and TRBJ2-7; D possibly corresponds to TRBD2 (6 bases). Trimming took off 2 bases at V and 9 bases at J, with 17 bases between the two ends. This CDR3 comprises 14 residues. Germline CDR1 is SGHAT and CDR2 is FQNNGV. The CDR3 loop reads CASSLRELTGGQYF. CDR3 in DNA: TGTGCCAGCAGCTTACGGGAGTTAACCGGGGGGCAGTACTTC.

The chain carries TRBV27 and TRBJ2-1, with a weak D call TRBD2 (5 bases). V shed 5 bases and J shed 4 bases, with 24 bases lying between them. The CDR3 is 18 residues long. From germline, CDR1 is MNHEY and CDR2 SMNVEV (reference sequence). The CDR3 here is CASSPSWENTQIYNEQFF. The CDR3, as DNA: TGTGCCAGCAGTCCTAGCTGGGAGAACACCCAGATTTACAATGAGCAGTTCTTC.

The rearrangement links TRBV12-5 to TRBJ2-2; D remains unclear. Per the germline V gene, CDR1 is LGHNT and CDR2 is FRNRAP. V shed 2 bases and J shed 0 bases, with 10 bases lying between them. This CDR3 comprises 16 residues. This chain's CDR3 is CASGLSPVANTGELFF. CDR3 DNA sequence: TGTGCTAGTGGTTTGAGCCCGGTGGCGAACACCGGGGAGCTGTTTTTT.

CDR3: CSVSPPPGDGYTF. The CDR3 region has the DNA TGCAGCGTTAGCCCCCCCCCAGGGGATGGCTACACCTTC. The V call is TRBV29-1, the J call TRBJ1-2; possibly TRBD1 for D (6 bases). V shed 5 bases and J shed 6 bases, with 16 bases lying between them. Germline V gene lookup returns CDR1 SQVTM and CDR2 ANQGSEA. The length of the CDR3 is 13 residues.

V usage is TRBV7-3 and J usage is TRBJ2-5, with a tentative D call TRBD2 (6 bases). V dropped 1 base and J dropped 5 bases, with 14 bases sitting between them. The CDR3 spans 15 residues. Germline V gene lookup returns CDR1 SGHTA and CDR2 FQGTGA. The CDR3 DNA follows: TGTGCCAGCAGCTTAAGAGGGGCAGGGAGGGAGACCCAGTACTTC. Amino acids: CASSLRGAGRETQYF.

This clone is a singleton in its sample. The rearrangement uses TRBV4-3 and TRBJ2-7, with D possibly TRBD2 on 6 matching bases. CDR3 length: 15 residues. V was trimmed by 1 base and J by 6 bases, leaving 16 bases between them. Germline CDR1 and CDR2: LGHNA and YSLEER. This CDR3 is CASSQGTKFFSEQYF. In nucleotides, the CDR3 is TGCGCCAGCAGCCAAGGGACTAAATTTTTCAGCGAGCAGTACTTC.

The chain joins TRBV9 to TRBJ2-3, with 10 bases matching TRBD2. V lost 2 bases and J lost 1; bases outside the gene matches: 4. The germline gives CDR1 SGDLS, CDR2 YYNGEE. The CDR3 totals 16 residues. CDR3 sequence (DNA): TGTGCCAGCAGCGTCTTAAGCGGGAGGGGCACAGATACGCAGTATTTT. It translates to CASSVLSGRGTDTQYF.

The CDR3 bases are TGTGCCAGCAGTTTGAGTAGCGGGAGGACCCAAAACATTCAGTACTTC. This codes for CASSLSSGRTQNIQYF. V gene TRBV28 combines with J gene TRBJ2-4; 10 positions agree with TRBD2. The CDR3 is made up of 16 amino acids. Trimming at V came to 3 bases and at J to 5 bases, leaving 7 bases not matched to a gene. Germline CDR1 MDHEN, CDR2 SYDVKM. The whole variable domain, remainder taken from reference TRBV28 and TRBJ2-4, is DVKVTQSSRYLVKRTGEKVFLECVQDMDHENMFWYRQDPGLGLRLIYFSYDVKMKEKGDIPEGYSVSREKKERFSLILESASTNQTSMYLCASSLSSGRTQNIQYFGAGTRLSVL.

The chain has TRBV7-8 and TRBJ2-7, with 9 bases identical to TRBD1. V dropped 2 bases and J dropped 0; count of bases not matched to a gene: 5. This CDR3 is 16 amino acids long. Germline V lookup: CDR1 SGHVS, CDR2 FQNEAQ. The CDR3 protein is CASSLLGTGTSYEQYF. CDR3 coding DNA: TGTGCCAGCAGCTTACTAGGGACAGGGACCTCCTACGAGCAGTACTTC.

This chain joins TRBV19 and TRBJ2-7; 11 bases are shared with TRBD1. From germline, CDR1 is LNHDA and CDR2 SQIVND (reference sequence). The trim removed 4 bases at V and 1 base at J, leaving 6 bases unmatched. The CDR3 totals 16 residues. This chain's CDR3 is CASSRTGTGGSYEQYF. The CDR3 DNA reads as TGTGCCAGTAGTAGAACCGGGACAGGGGGTTCCTACGAGCAGTACTTC.

The chain is built from TRBV9 and TRBJ2-7; 7 nucleotides agree with TRBD1. The germline V gene encodes CDR1 SGDLS and CDR2 YYNGEE. Unmatched junction bases numbered 7, after V lost 0 bases and J lost 4 bases. There are 15 residues in the CDR3. CDR3: CASSVGDSPGYEQYF. Here the CDR3 DNA reads TGTGCCAGCAGCGTAGGGGACAGTCCCGGGTACGAGCAGTACTTC.

This chain joins TRBV14 and TRBJ2-7, with D maybe TRBD2 (6 bases). The CDR3 loop spans 14 amino acids. CDR1 is SGHDN, CDR2 FVKESK, per germline. Trimming pared 1 base from V and 3 bases from J, leaving 10 bases between. CDR3 DNA: TGTGCCAGCAGCCAAGGGGGGAGGAACTACGAGCAGTACTTC. This sequence encodes CASSQGGRNYEQYF.

The chain uses TRBV7-6 and TRBJ2-7, with a possible D match to TRBD1 (6 bases). The V end was cut by 4 bases, the J end by 4 bases, with 11 bases between. The CDR3 contains 13 residues. The germline V gene encodes CDR1 SGHVS and CDR2 FNYEAQ. The CDR3 DNA reads as TGTGCCAGCAGCTCCGCGCAGGGGTACGAGCAGTACTTC. It is translated as CASSSAQGYEQYF.

V and J are TRBV6-1 and TRBJ2-1, with D perhaps TRBD2 (7 bases). With 10 bases removed from V and 6 bases from J, the gap between germline ends came to 19 bases. Germline lookup yields CDR1 MNHNS and CDR2 SASEGT. The CDR3 contains 14 residues. CDR3 protein: CATKGGEGGNEQFF. The CDR3 DNA is TGTGCCACCAAAGGGGGGGAAGGGGGCAATGAGCAGTTCTTC.

V is TRBV7-8 and J is TRBJ1-5; no reliable D call. Trimming removed 6 bases from V and 0 bases from J, with 9 bases in between. This CDR3 comprises 14 residues. CDR1 SGHVS and CDR2 FQNEAQ come from the germline V gene. DNA for the CDR3: TGTGCCAGCAGTCCAGACTATAGCAATCAGCCCCAGCATTTT. Translation: CASSPDYSNQPQHF.

The rearrangement joins TRBV6-1 to TRBJ2-6; no clear D gene. The CDR3 is 15 residues long. Trimming took off 6 bases at V and 0 bases at J, with 9 bases between the two ends. Germline CDR1 and CDR2: MNHNS and SASEGT. The CDR3 here is CASRKPDSGANVLTF. CDR3 in DNA: TGTGCCAGCAGAAAGCCCGACTCTGGGGCCAACGTCCTGACTTTC.